This TCR beta chain was recorded in a study of vaccination and CD4 T cells after COVID-19. Background on the study: Four females and six males made up the convalescents, two of whom were Hispanic. Post-vaccine specimens were obtained a median roughly 70 days after dose two (range 14 to 241). A vaccine, either BNT162b2 or mRNA-1273, was given to participants in two doses.

The Oncomine TCR Beta short-read assay was applied to DNA of cultured CD4+ T cells. Extraction of genomic DNA was performed on cultured CD4+ T cells. TCRdb reprocessed the PCR reads via MiXCR and lists one record per CDR3 protein. This table holds roughly 12,000 distinct CDR3 sequences, roughly 30% found once. Treatment given: roughly 11-day PBMC culture with coronavirus spike peptide pools or control peptides (ViraFEST assay). About this clonotype: Its matching antigen is unknown.

The TCR comes from a human donor who had recovered from COVID-19. The sample was CD4+ T cells from blood, cultured in vitro, taken after SARS-CoV-2 vaccination.

The CDR3, as DNA: TGTGCCGGTACGGGGCTAGCGGGAATCTACGAGCAGTACTTC. Protein: CAGTGLAGIYEQYF. This sequence joins TRBV27 and TRBJ2-7, with 9 nucleotides matching TRBD2. Germline V lookup: CDR1 MNHEY, CDR2 SMNVEV (reference sequence). The CDR3 totals 14 residues. The V gene end was trimmed by 11 bases and the J gene end by 3 bases; junction bases not matched to a gene: 11.